Detailed here is one T cell receptor (beta chain). CDR1 is MNHEY, CDR2 SMNVEV, per germline (reference sequence). The CDR3 consists of 15 residues. J was trimmed by 1 base and V by 5 bases; bases with no gene match: 4. The sample belongs to a study of blood T cell repertoires in COVID-19. Study at large: The analysed material was cDNA or gDNA that came from T cells, B-cell-depleted T cells, or PBMCs.

This study enrolled people aged roughly 18 to 90 from around 25 US geographic areas. Sequenced by immunoSEQ multiplex PCR; TCRdb stores in-frame clones only, minus some. Among roughly 270,000 clones listed, around 85% were seen once. Sequencing was performed on PBMCs or T cells enriched from blood (not recorded which). The chain links TRBV27 to TRBJ2-2, with 7 bases fitting TRBD1. The TCR comes from a woman aged 45-60 years who had recovered from COVID-19. The CDR3 sequence is CASSRGDRNTGELFF. The CDR3 DNA reads as TGTGCCAGCAGTAGAGGGGACAGGAACACCGGGGAGCTGTTTTTT.